Given below is one T cell receptor (beta chain) in context. This entry comes from a study of blood T cell repertoires in COVID-19. At the level of the study: Collection of acute and convalescent COVID-19 samples took place in the United States, Italy and Spain.

Profiled with immunoSEQ multiplex PCR; TCRdb holds only in-frame clones, not every one. This sample has under 300,000 clones, with around 82% found just once. The source is a woman in her forties or fifties who had recovered from COVID-19. Sequenced material: peripheral blood.

Here the CDR3 reads CATSRDPGDGGYTF. DNA for the CDR3: TGTGCCACCAGCAGAGATCCGGGGGATGGTGGCTACACCTTC. This rearrangement joins TRBV15 to TRBJ1-2; possibly TRBD1 for D (5 bases). This CDR3 is built from 14 residues. CDR1 is LNHNV, CDR2 YYDKDF, per germline (reference sequence). V was trimmed by 0 bases and J by 7 bases, leaving 12 bases between them.